This T cell receptor beta chain derives from a study of cytomegalovirus exposure and HLA in healthy donors. Study-wide points: A few CMV-associated chains were confirmed in vitro to be specific for CMV antigens.

The protocol was immunoSEQ multiplex PCR, while the TCRdb copy is restricted to in-frame clones and leaves out a portion. Of over 200,000 clones detected, less than 85% appear once; the ten largest clones hold around 5.4%. Turning to this clone: Its antigen is not known.

CDR1 and CDR2 from the germline V gene are SGHVS and FQNEAQ. Trimming pared 1 base from V and 2 bases from J, leaving 7 bases between. CDR3 size: 14 residues. The TCR comes from a young woman in good health and CMV-seronegative. The specimen was PBMCs. The chain links TRBV7-8 to TRBJ2-3; D remains ambiguous. CDR3 loop: CASSLVSSTDTQYF. The CDR3 DNA reads as TGTGCCAGCAGCTTAGTCAGTTCCACAGATACGCAGTATTTT.